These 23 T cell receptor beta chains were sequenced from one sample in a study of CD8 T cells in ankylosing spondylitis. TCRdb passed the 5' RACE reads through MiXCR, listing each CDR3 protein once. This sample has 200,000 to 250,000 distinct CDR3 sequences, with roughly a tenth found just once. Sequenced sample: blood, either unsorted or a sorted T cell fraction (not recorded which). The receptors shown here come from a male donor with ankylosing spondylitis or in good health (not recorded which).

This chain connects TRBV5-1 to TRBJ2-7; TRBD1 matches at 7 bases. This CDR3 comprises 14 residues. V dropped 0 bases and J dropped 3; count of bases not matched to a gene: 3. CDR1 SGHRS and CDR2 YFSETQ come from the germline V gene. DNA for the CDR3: TGCGCCAGCAGCTTGGGGGACAGCCACTACGAGCAGTACTTC. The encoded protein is CASSLGDSHYEQYF.

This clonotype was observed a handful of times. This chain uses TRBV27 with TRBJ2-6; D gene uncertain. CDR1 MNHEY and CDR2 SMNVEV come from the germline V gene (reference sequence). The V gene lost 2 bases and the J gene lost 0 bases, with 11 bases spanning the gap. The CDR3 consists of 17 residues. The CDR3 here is CASSLVSILSGANVLTF. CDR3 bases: TGTGCCAGCAGTTTAGTCTCTATTCTCTCTGGGGCCAACGTCCTGACTTTC.

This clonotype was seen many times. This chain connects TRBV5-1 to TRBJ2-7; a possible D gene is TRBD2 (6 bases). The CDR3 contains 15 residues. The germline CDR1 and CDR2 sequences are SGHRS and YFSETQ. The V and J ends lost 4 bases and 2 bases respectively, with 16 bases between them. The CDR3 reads CASSPQLGGAYEQYF. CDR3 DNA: TGCGCCAGCAGCCCCCAGCTCGGGGGAGCCTACGAGCAGTACTTC.

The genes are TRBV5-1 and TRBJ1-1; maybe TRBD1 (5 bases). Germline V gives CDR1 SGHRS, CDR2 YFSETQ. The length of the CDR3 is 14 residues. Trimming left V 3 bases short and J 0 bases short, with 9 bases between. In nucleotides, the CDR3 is TGCGCCAGCAGCTCCGACAGCATGAACACTGAAGCTTTCTTT. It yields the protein CASSSDSMNTEAFF.

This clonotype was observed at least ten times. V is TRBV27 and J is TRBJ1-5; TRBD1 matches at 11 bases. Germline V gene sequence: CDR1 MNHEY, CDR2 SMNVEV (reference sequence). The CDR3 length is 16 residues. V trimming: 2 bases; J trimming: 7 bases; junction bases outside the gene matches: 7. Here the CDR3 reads CASSLTRTGGGQPQHF. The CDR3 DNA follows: TGTGCCAGCAGTTTAACTAGGACAGGGGGCGGGCAGCCCCAGCATTTT.

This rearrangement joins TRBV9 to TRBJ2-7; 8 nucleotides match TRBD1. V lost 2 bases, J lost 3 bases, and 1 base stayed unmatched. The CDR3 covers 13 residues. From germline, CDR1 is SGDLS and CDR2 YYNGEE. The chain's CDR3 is CASSVDRGYEQYF. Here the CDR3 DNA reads TGTGCCAGCAGCGTCGACAGGGGCTACGAGCAGTACTTC. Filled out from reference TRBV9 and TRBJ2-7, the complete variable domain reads DSGVTQTPKHLITATGQRVTLRCSPRSGDLSVYWYQQSLDQGLQFLIQYYNGEERAKGNILERFSAQQFPDLHSELNLSSLELGDSALYFCASSVDRGYEQYFGPGTRLTVT.

The CDR3 coding sequence is TGCAGCGTTGAAGGGACAGGGGTCGACGAGCAGTACTTC. Encoded protein: CSVEGTGVDEQYF. This rearrangement joins TRBV29-1 to TRBJ2-7; 9 positions match TRBD1. Trimming removed 1 base from V and 5 bases from J; junction bases left unmatched: 3. The germline V gene encodes CDR1 SQVTM and CDR2 ANQGSEA. The CDR3 covers 13 residues.

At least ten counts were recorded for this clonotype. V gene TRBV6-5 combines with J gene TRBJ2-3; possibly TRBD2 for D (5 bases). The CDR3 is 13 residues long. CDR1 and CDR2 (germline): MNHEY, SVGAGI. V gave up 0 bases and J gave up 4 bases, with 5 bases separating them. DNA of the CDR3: TGTGCCAGCAGTTACTCGAGGGCAGATACGCAGTATTTT. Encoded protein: CASSYSRADTQYF.

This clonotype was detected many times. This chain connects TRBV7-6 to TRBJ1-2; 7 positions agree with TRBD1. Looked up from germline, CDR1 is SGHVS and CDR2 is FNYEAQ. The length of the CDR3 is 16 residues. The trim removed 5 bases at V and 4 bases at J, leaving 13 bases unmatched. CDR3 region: CASSAEGQDGIYGYTF. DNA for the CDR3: TGTGCCAGCAGCGCCGAAGGACAGGATGGGATCTATGGCTACACCTTC.

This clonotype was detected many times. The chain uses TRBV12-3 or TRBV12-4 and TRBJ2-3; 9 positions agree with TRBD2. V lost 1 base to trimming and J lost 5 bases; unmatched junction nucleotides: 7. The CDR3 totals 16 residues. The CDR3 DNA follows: TGTGCCAGCAGTTTAGTGGCGGGGGGGCTTGGAGATACGCAGTATTTT. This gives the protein CASSLVAGGLGDTQYF.

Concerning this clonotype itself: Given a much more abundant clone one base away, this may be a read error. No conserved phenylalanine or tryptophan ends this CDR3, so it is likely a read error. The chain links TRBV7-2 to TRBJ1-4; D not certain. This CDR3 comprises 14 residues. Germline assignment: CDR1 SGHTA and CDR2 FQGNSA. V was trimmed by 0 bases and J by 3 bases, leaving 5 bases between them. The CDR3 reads CASSLARSNEKLFY. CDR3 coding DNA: TGTGCCAGCAGCTTAGCACGGTCTAATGAAAAACTGTTTTAT.

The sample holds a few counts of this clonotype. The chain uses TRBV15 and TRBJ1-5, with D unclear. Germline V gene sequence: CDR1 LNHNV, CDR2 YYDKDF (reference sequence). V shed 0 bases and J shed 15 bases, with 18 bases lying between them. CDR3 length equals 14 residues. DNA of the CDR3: TGTGCCACCAGCAGAGATGCGGGTAGACTGGAGTGGCATTTT. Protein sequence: CATSRDAGRLEWHF.

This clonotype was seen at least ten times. The CDR3 DNA sequence: TGTGCCAGCAGTTTAGGGCAGGGGATGGCAAACACCATATATTTT. Translation gives CASSLGQGMANTIYF. This chain connects TRBV28 to TRBJ1-3; tentative D call: TRBD1 (6 bases). The V and J ends lost 2 bases and 6 bases respectively, with 14 bases between them. CDR1 is MDHEN and CDR2 is SYDVKM in the germline V gene. This CDR3 is built from 15 residues.

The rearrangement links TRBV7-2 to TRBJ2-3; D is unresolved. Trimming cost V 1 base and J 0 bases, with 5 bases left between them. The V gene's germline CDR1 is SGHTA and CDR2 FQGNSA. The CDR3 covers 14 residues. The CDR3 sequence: CASSLDKSTDTQYF. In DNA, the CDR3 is TGTGCCAGCAGCTTAGATAAGAGCACAGATACGCAGTATTTT. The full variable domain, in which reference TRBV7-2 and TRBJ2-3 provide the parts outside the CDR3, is GAGVSQSPSNKVTEKGKDVELRCDPISGHTALYWYRQSLGQGLEFLIYFQGNSAPDKSGLPSDRFSAERTGGSVSTLTIQRTQQEDSAVYLCASSLDKSTDTQYFGPGTRLTVL.

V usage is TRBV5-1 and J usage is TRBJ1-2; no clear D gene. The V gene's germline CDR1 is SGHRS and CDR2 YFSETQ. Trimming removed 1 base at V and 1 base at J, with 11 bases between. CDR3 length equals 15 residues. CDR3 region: CASSLIGGVNYGYTF. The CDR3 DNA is TGCGCCAGCAGCTTGATTGGTGGGGTTAACTATGGCTACACCTTC.

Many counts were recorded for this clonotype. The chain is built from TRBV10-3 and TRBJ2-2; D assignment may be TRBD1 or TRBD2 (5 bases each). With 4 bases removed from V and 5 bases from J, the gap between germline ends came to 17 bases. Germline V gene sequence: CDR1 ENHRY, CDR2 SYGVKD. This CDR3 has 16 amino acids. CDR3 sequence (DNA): TGTGCCATCAGTGGCCCGCCGGGGACCACAACCGGGGAGCTGTTTTTT. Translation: CAISGPPGTTTGELFF.

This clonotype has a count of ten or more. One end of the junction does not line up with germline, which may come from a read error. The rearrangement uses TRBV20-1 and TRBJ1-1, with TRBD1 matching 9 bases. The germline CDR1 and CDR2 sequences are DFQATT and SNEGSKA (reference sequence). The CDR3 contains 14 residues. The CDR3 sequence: CSAGDDRGFTEAFF. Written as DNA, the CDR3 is TGCAGTGCTGGAGACGACAGGGGGTTCACTGAAGCTTTCTTT.

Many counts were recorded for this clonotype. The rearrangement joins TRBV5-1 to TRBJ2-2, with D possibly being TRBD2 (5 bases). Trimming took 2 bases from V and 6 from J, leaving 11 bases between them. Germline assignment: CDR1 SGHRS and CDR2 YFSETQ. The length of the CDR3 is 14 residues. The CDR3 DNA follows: TGCGCCAGCAGCTTCAGGCAGGAGGCCGGGGAGCTGTTTTTT. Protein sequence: CASSFRQEAGELFF.

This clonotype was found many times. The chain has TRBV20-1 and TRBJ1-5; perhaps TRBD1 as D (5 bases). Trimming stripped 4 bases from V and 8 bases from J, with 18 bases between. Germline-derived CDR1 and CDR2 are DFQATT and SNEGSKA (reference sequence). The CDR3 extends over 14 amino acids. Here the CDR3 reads CSATRDGRIEPQHF. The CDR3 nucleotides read TGCAGTGCTACCCGGGACGGACGTATCGAGCCCCAGCATTTT.

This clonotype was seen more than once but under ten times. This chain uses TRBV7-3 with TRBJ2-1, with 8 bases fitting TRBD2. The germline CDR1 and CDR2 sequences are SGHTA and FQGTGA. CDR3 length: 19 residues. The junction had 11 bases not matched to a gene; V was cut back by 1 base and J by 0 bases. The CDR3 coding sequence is TGTGCCAGCAGCTTAAGTCGCTGGCGGGGGGTTAGCTCCTACAATGAGCAGTTCTTC. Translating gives CASSLSRWRGVSSYNEQFF.

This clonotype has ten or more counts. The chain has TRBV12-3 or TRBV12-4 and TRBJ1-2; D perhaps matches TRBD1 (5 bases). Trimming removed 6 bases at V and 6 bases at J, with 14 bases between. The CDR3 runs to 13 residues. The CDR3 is CASRVGGKDGYTF. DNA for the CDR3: TGTGCCAGCAGGGTGGGGGGTAAGGATGGCTACACCTTC.

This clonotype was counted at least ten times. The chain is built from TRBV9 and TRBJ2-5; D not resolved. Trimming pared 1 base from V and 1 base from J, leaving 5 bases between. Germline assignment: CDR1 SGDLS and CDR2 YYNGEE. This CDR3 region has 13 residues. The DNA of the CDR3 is TGTGCCAGCAGCGTAAACGGCCAAGAGACCCAGTACTTC. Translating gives CASSVNGQETQYF.

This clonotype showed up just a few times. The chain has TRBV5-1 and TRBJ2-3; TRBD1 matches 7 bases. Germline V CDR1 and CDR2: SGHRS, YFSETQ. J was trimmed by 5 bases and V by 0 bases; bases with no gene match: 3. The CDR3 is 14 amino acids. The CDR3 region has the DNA TGCGCCAGCAGCTTGGCACAGGGGCGAGATACGCAGTATTTT. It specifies CASSLAQGRDTQYF.